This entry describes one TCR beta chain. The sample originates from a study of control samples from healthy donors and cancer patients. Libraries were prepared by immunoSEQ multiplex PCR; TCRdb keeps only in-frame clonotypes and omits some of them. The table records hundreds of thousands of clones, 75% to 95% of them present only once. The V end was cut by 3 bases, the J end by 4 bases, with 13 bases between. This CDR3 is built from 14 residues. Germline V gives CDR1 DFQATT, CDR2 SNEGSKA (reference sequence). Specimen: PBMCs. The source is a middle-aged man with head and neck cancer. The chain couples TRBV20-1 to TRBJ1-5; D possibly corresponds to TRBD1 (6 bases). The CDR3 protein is CSASRQDGNQPQHF. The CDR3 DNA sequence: TGCAGTGCTAGTCGACAGGACGGGAATCAGCCCCAGCATTTT.